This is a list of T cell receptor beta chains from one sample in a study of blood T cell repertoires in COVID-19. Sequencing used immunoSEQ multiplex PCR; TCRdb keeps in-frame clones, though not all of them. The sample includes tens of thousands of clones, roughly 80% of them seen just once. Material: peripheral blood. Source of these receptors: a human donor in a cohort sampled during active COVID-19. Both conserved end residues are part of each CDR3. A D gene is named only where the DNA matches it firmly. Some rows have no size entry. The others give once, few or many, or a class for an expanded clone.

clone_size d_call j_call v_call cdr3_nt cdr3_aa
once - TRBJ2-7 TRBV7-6 TGTGCCAGCAGCTTAGATGAGGGTAGCGAGCAGTACTTC CASSLDEGSEQYF
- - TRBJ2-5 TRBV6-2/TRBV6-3 TGTGCCAGCAGTTATTCCGCTAGCGACCCCCAAGAGACCCAGTACTTC CASSYSASDPQETQYF
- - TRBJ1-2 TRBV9 TGTGCCAGCAGCCCTACAGGTTCAGCTAACTATGGCTACACCTTC CASSPTGSANYGYTF
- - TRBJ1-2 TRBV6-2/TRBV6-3 TGTGCCAGCAGTTACCCCGGGACAATCCTCACCTTC CASSYPGTILTF
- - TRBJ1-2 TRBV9 TGTGCCAGCAGCCCCATGAGGGTACCAAACTATGGCTACACCTTC CASSPMRVPNYGYTF
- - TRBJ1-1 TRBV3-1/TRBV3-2 TGTGCCAGCAGCCTTAGACACCAGACCACTGAAGCTTTCTTT CASSLRHQTTEAFF
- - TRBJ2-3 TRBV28 TGTGCCAGCAGTTTATCGACCGGGGGAGCGAAAGATACGCAGTATTTT CASSLSTGGAKDTQYF
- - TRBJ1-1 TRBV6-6 TGTGCCAGCAGTTCCTCGGACAGCTTCCTGAACACTGAAGCTTTCTTT CASSSSDSFLNTEAFF
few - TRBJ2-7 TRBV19 TGTGCCAGTACCAGTGGCGGGTACGAGCAGTACTTC CASTSGGYEQYF
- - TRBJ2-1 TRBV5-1 TGCGCCAGCAGCTTCCGTCTAGCAGTCCATGAGCAGTTCTTC CASSFRLAVHEQFF
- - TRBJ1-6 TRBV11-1 TGTGCCAGCAGCTTAGGACGGAGAAATTCACCCCTCCACTTT CASSLGRRNSPLHF
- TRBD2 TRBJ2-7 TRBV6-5 TGTGCCAGCAGTTCATGGACTAGCGGAAGATACTACGAGCAGTACTTC CASSSWTSGRYYEQYF
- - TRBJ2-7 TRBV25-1 TGTGCCACCGCCCGTGGCCCCTACGAGCAGTACTTC CATARGPYEQYF
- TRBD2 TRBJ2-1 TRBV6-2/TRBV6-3 TGTGCCAGCAGTTACCCATCGGGACTAGCGGGAGGGCCTCGCGATATTGAGCAGTTCTTC CASSYPSGLAGGPRDIEQFF
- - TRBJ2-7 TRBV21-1 TGTGCCAGCAGCGGCCACTACGAGCAGTACTTC CASSGHYEQYF
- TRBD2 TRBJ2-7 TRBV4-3 TGCGCCAGCAGCCAAGACTCTAGCGGGGGGGCCGAGCAGTACTTC CASSQDSSGGAEQYF
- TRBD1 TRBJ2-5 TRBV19 TGTGCCAGTAGCATTTTTACAGGGGCGGTGGAGACCCAGTACTTC CASSIFTGAVETQYF
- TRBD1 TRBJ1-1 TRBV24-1 TGTGCCACCAGTGATTCTGGAAGCAGGGGGCCTGATGAAGCTTTCTTT CATSDSGSRGPDEAFF
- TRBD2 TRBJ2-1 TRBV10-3 TGTGCCATCGCCCCTAGCGGCTACAATGAGCAGTTCTTC CAIAPSGYNEQFF
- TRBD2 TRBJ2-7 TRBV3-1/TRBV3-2 TGTGCCAGCAGCCAAGATACTAGCGTCTACGAGCAGTACTTC CASSQDTSVYEQYF
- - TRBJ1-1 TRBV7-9 TGTGCCAGCAGCTTGCGCCCTGAAGCTTTCTTT CASSLRPEAFF
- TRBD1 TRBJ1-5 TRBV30 TGTGCCTGGGGACAGGGATATCAGCCCCAGCATTTT CAWGQGYQPQHF
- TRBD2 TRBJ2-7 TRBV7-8 TGTGCCAGCAGCCCCTATGAACTAGCGGCCTACGAGCAGTACTTC CASSPYELAAYEQYF
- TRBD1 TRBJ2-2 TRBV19 TGTGCCAGTAGTATAGATACAGGGGGTTACACCGGGGAGCTGTTTTTT CASSIDTGGYTGELFF